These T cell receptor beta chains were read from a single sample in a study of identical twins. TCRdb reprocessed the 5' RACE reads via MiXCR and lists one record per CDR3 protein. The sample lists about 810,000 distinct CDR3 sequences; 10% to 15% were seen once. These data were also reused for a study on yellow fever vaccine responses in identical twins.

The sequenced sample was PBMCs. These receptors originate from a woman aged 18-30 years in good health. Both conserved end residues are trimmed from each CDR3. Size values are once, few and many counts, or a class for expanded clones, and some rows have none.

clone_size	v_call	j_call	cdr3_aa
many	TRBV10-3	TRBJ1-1	AISPRPENTEAF
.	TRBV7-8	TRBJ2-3	ASSLAFRPDTQY
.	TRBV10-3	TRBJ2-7	AISDLTSGSGGSYEQY
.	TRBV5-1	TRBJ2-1	ASSLAPTSAQQNNEQF
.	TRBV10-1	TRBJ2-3	ASSGYRTDTQY
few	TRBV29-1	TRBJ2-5	SVESRESQETQY
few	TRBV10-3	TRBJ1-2	AIIEGAGGYT
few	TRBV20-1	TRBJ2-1	SARAGTSGTAEQF
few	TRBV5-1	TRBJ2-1	ASSFDSPYNEQF
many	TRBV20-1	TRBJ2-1	SATGGAGNEQF
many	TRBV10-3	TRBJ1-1	AITPTTGAGAF